One TCR beta chain is described in this entry. Random hexamers were used to reverse transcribe about 0.5 to 1 ug of RNA. TCRdb recomputed calls from the immunoSEQ multiplex PCR reads with MiXCR, one row per CDR3 protein. The sample carries around 110,000 distinct CDR3 sequences, roughly 94% recorded once. This specimen belongs to a study of CD8 T cells in Susac syndrome. Overall study context: At the time their blood was drawn, patients with Susac syndrome were either therapy-naive, on corticosteroids (with some of them also receiving intravenous immunoglobulin), or on intravenous immunoglobulin alone.

Germline V gives CDR1 MNHEY, CDR2 SMNVEV (reference sequence). Trimming pared 1 base from V and 2 bases from J, leaving 19 bases between. This CDR3 comprises 18 residues. Material: CD8+ T cells from PBMCs. The receptor's source is a human donor with Susac syndrome. The rearrangement uses TRBV27 and TRBJ2-3; D might be TRBD1 or TRBD2, each matching 5 bases. CDR3 sequence: CASSLWDPLGTSTDTQYF. Written as DNA, the CDR3 is TGTGCCAGCAGTTTATGGGATCCCCTGGGGACCTCCACAGATACGCAGTATTTT.